This section outlines one T cell receptor beta chain sequence together with its context. No antigen is known for it. Primers for the PCR totalled 60 Vbeta and 13 Jbeta. The protocol was immunoSEQ multiplex PCR, while the TCRdb copy is restricted to in-frame clones and leaves out a portion. The sample includes 95,000 to 150,000 clones. These data belong to a study of cytomegalovirus exposure and HLA in healthy donors. Regarding the study as a whole: Later on, an analysis showed TCR association rates differing by HLA locus, with DRB1 the most and HLA-C the fewest. In a later analysis, HLA-associated beta chains showed higher expansion and lower generation probabilities than comparable chains. Later on, an analysis found that several of the most significant clusters appeared to be linked to common viral pathogens, which included parvovirus B19. Later on, analysis showed that most CMV-associated TCR beta chains appeared to be HLA-restricted.

Germline V gives CDR1 SGHRS, CDR2 YFSETQ. Losses at the gene ends were 4 bases for V and 4 bases for J; bases not matched to a gene: 9. The CDR3 is made up of 15 amino acids. This chain connects TRBV5-1 to TRBJ1-1; 8 bases are shared with TRBD1. The clonotype comes from a man aged 18 to 35 in good health and CMV-seronegative. The sequenced sample consisted of PBMCs. In nucleotides, the CDR3 is TGCGCCAGCAGCGGATCAGGGGGCAGTGGCACTGAAGCTTTCTTT. Translation gives CASSGSGGSGTEAFF.